These 9 T cell receptor beta chains were sequenced from one sample in a study of OX40 agonist ivuxolimab in advanced cancers. TCRdb keeps only in-frame clones here, not all; method: immunoSEQ multiplex PCR. In the table there are roughly 46,000 clones, approximately 80% of which are singletons. The specimen comprised CD4+ or CD8+ T cells sorted from blood, sampled in a trial of the OX40 agonist ivuxolimab. The receptor set was obtained from an adult with an advanced solid tumor such as melanoma, head and neck, liver or kidney cancer.

This chain joins TRBV19 and TRBJ2-1, with D unresolved. Germline V gene data show CDR1 as LNHDA and CDR2 as SQIVND (reference sequence). The ends were cut back, 7 bases at V and 0 bases at J, with 13 bases in the middle. The CDR3 is 15 amino acids. CDR3 nucleotide sequence: TGTGCCAGTACGTCTTTAGGCACCTCCTACAATGAGCAGTTCTTC. Translation gives CASTSLGTSYNEQFF.

The table lists this clone with a few counts. The chain employs TRBV5-1 and TRBJ1-1; D gene unclear. Between the trimmed V and J ends, which lost 5 bases and 5 bases, there was a span of 10 bases. This CDR3 comprises 12 residues. In germline, CDR1 is SGHRS, CDR2 YFSETQ. The CDR3 nucleotides are TGCGCCAGCAGATCCGGAGGAACTGAAGCTTTCTTT. This encodes CASRSGGTEAFF.

This clone was seen only once. This rearrangement joins TRBV27 to TRBJ2-1, with D perhaps matching TRBD2 (6 bases). Per germline, CDR1 MNHEY and CDR2 SMNVEV (reference sequence). This CDR3 has 14 residues. Deletions cut 4 bases from V and 4 bases from J, with 11 bases between. CDR3 protein: CASSSADYYNEQFF. CDR3 DNA sequence: TGTGCCAGCAGTTCCGCGGACTATTACAATGAGCAGTTCTTC.

The chain combines TRBV7-9 with TRBJ1-2; TRBD1 might be the D (5 bases). Germline V gives CDR1 SEHNR, CDR2 FQNEAQ (reference sequence). The CDR3 consists of 15 residues. The germline V and J ends were trimmed by 5 bases and 1 base, with 14 bases remaining between them. DNA of the CDR3: TGTGCCAGCAGCCACAGCATAGACAGTAACTATGGCTACACCTTC. Encoded protein: CASSHSIDSNYGYTF.

This chain joins TRBV7-3 and TRBJ1-1; no clear D. The germline V gene encodes CDR1 SGHTA and CDR2 FQGTGA. With 3 bases removed from V and 1 base from J, the gap between germline ends came to 9 bases. The CDR3 runs 14 residues. CDR3 sequence: CASSFGLRNTEAFF. Here the CDR3 DNA reads TGTGCCAGCAGCTTCGGTCTTAGGAACACTGAAGCTTTCTTT.

The V call is TRBV29-1, the J call TRBJ1-2; D uncertain. The CDR3 is 15 residues long. Trimming pared 2 bases from V and 4 bases from J, leaving 17 bases between. The V gene's germline CDR1 is SQVTM and CDR2 ANQGSEA. This CDR3 is CSVEIGPTELYGYTF. For the CDR3, the DNA is TGCAGCGTTGAAATAGGGCCTACCGAGCTCTATGGCTACACCTTC. The whole variable domain, filled in from reference TRBV29-1 and TRBJ1-2, reads SAVISQKPSRDICQRGTSLTIQCQVDSQVTMMFWYRQQPGQSLTLIATANQGSEATYESGFVIDKFPISRPNLTFSTLTVSNMSPEDSSIYLCSVEIGPTELYGYTFGSGTRLTVV.

The chain combines TRBV4-2 with TRBJ1-3, with D unclear. CDR3 length equals 14 residues. In germline, CDR1 is LGHNA, CDR2 YNFKEQ. Deletions cut 4 bases from V and 1 base from J, with 8 bases between. The CDR3 spells CASSPPGSGNTIYF. CDR3 bases: TGTGCCAGCAGCCCTCCAGGATCTGGAAACACCATATATTTT.

This clone was seen only a few times. The chain recombines TRBV18 with TRBJ1-2, with a weak D call TRBD1 (6 bases). Germline V gene data show CDR1 as KGHSH and CDR2 as LQKENI. V lost 3 bases and J lost 7, with 18 bases in between. The CDR3 extends over 15 amino acids. CDR3 loop: CASSPTEGGTSGYTF. The CDR3 DNA is TGTGCCAGCTCACCCACTGAAGGGGGGACTTCTGGCTACACCTTC.

The chain employs TRBV28 and TRBJ1-2; tentative D call: TRBD1 (6 bases). Trimming pared 3 bases from V and 6 bases from J, leaving 11 bases between. The CDR3 runs to 13 residues. CDR1 is MDHEN and CDR2 is SYDVKM in the germline V gene. This chain's CDR3 is CASSLMGGNGYTF. In DNA, the CDR3 is TGTGCCAGCAGTTTGATGGGGGGCAATGGCTACACCTTC.